This T cell receptor (beta chain) was captured by sequencing in a study of T cell repertoires in cytomegalovirus infection. MiXCR, applied by TCRdb to the reads, yields one record per CDR3 protein. The data show some 100,000 distinct CDR3 sequences, about a quarter seen once. The CDR3 is 15 residues long. Germline trimming cut 6 bases from V and 5 bases from J; bases unmatched to any gene: 7. CDR1 and CDR2 from the germline V gene are MNHEY and SMNVEV (reference sequence). General study findings and limits: Ex vivo responses were dominated by HLA-C-restricted CMV-specific TCR beta clonotypes.

This clonotype has at least ten counts. The target antigen is unknown. This rearrangement joins TRBV27 to TRBJ2-1; 10 positions match TRBD2. The sample consisted of CD8+ T cells from PBMCs. The source is a human donor in good health (CMV status not recorded). Some clones in this sample may be carry-over from other donors' samples. The CDR3 sequence: CASRSGLAANNEQFF. For the CDR3, the DNA is TGTGCCAGCAGGTCTGGACTAGCGGCTAACAATGAGCAGTTCTTC.